The next 10 T cell receptor beta chains were all read from a single sample in a study of shared clonotypes between healthy human individuals. CD45RO-negative CD8 cells positively selected for CCR7 made up the naive population, which excluded terminally differentiated effector memory CD45RA+ cells. TCRdb's table, derived via immunoSEQ multiplex PCR, lists solely in-frame clones and lacks some. Here the sample spans hundreds of thousands of clones, nearly 95% being singletons. What was sequenced was naive CD8+ T cells sorted from blood. These receptor sequences come from a young man in good health.

This clone was found once. The V gene is TRBV7-2, the J gene TRBJ1-1; D is perhaps TRBD1 (6 bases). Per the germline V gene, CDR1 is SGHTA and CDR2 is FQGNSA. The CDR3 has 14 amino acids. Trimming took 2 bases from V and 5 from J, leaving 12 bases between them. This CDR3 is CASSLIRGRTEAFF. The CDR3 DNA sequence: TGTGCCAGCAGCTTAATCAGGGGTCGGACTGAAGCTTTCTTT.

Regarding this clone: The final CDR3 position lacks the conserved phenylalanine or tryptophan, pointing to a likely read error. The DNA is omitted, as the CDR3 cannot be located on it reliably, and the CDR3 follows TCRdb's listing. The CDR3 protein is CASSQSYSPG. V and J are TRBV23-1 and TRBJ1-2. TRBV23-1 is an ORF for which the function is uncertain. The CDR3 contains 10 residues when both ends are counted.

V and J are TRBV9 and TRBJ2-7; 7 nucleotides match TRBD1. The length of the CDR3 is 14 residues. Losses at the gene ends were 2 bases for V and 0 bases for J; bases not matched to a gene: 2. Germline V gene lookup returns CDR1 SGDLS and CDR2 YYNGEE. In DNA form, the CDR3 reads TGTGCCAGCAGCGTCGACAGGGACTCCTACGAGCAGTACTTC. Its translation: CASSVDRDSYEQYF.

The rearrangement joins TRBV5-5 to TRBJ2-7, with D tentatively TRBD2 (6 bases). The germline gives CDR1 SGHKS, CDR2 YYEKEE (reference sequence). The germline V and J ends were trimmed by 4 bases and 3 bases, with 11 bases remaining between them. The CDR3 extends over 13 amino acids. As DNA, the CDR3 is TGTGCCAGCAGCCCCCCCGGGAGCTACGAGCAGTACTTC. Translating it yields CASSPPGSYEQYF.

This clone was recorded only once. The J gene is TRBJ2-2, the V gene TRBV19, with D uncertain. Germline V gene data show CDR1 as LNHDA and CDR2 as SQIVND (reference sequence). The V end lost 1 base, the J end lost 0 bases, and 12 bases lay between the germline ends. This CDR3 has 17 residues. As DNA, the CDR3 is TGTGCCAGTAGTATAGTATTCTCCAGAACGAACACCGGGGAGCTGTTTTTT. Translated: CASSIVFSRTNTGELFF.

The genes are TRBV11-2 and TRBJ2-7; D remains unclear. V was pared by 1 base and J by 0 bases, with 4 bases between. This CDR3 spans 13 amino acids. Per the germline V gene, CDR1 is SGHAT and CDR2 is FQNNGV. CDR3 DNA sequence: TGTGCCAGCAGCTTAGGGCACTCCTACGAGCAGTACTTC. The encoded protein is CASSLGHSYEQYF.

The chain employs TRBV29-1 and TRBJ2-7, with a possible D match to TRBD1 (6 bases). The germline V and J ends were trimmed by 5 bases and 2 bases, with 13 bases remaining between them. The CDR3 has 13 residues. Germline V CDR1 and CDR2: SQVTM, ANQGSEA. Here the CDR3 reads CSVTHREAYEQYF. DNA for the CDR3: TGCAGCGTTACGCACAGGGAAGCCTACGAGCAGTACTTC.

CDR3 in amino acids: CASSDRGLSPGELFF. In DNA form, the CDR3 reads TGTGCCAGCAGTGACAGGGGCCTTTCCCCCGGGGAGCTGTTTTTT. The chain couples TRBV6-6 to TRBJ2-2, with 8 bases matching TRBD1. Germline CDR1 reads MNHNY; CDR2 reads SVGAGI (reference sequence). This CDR3 comprises 15 residues. J was trimmed by 6 bases and V by 5 bases; bases with no gene match: 8.

The chain links TRBV7-3 to TRBJ2-5; D perhaps matches TRBD2 (6 bases). The V gene lost 2 bases and the J gene lost 0 bases, with 22 bases spanning the gap. The CDR3 contains 19 residues. CDR1 SGHTA and CDR2 FQGTGA come from the germline V gene. The CDR3 bases are TGTGCCAGCAGCTTAGATCGGATGGGCCGGGAGAAGGACCAAGAGACCCAGTACTTC. Encoded protein: CASSLDRMGREKDQETQYF. The whole variable domain, filled in from reference TRBV7-3 and TRBJ2-5, reads GAGVSQTPSNKVTEKGKYVELRCDPISGHTALYWYRQSLGQGPEFLIYFQGTGAADDSGLPNDRFFAVRPEGSVSTLKIQRTERGDSAVYLCASSLDRMGREKDQETQYFGPGTRLLVL.

The chain's CDR3 is CASSLSGTGLYEQYF. CDR3 coding DNA: TGTGCCAGCAGTTTATCGGGGACAGGTCTGTACGAGCAGTACTTC. V is TRBV27 and J is TRBJ2-7; TRBD1 matches 8 bases. Germline CDR1 reads MNHEY; CDR2 reads SMNVEV (reference sequence). V gave up 0 bases and J gave up 4 bases; unmatched junction bases: 5. CDR3 length: 15 residues.